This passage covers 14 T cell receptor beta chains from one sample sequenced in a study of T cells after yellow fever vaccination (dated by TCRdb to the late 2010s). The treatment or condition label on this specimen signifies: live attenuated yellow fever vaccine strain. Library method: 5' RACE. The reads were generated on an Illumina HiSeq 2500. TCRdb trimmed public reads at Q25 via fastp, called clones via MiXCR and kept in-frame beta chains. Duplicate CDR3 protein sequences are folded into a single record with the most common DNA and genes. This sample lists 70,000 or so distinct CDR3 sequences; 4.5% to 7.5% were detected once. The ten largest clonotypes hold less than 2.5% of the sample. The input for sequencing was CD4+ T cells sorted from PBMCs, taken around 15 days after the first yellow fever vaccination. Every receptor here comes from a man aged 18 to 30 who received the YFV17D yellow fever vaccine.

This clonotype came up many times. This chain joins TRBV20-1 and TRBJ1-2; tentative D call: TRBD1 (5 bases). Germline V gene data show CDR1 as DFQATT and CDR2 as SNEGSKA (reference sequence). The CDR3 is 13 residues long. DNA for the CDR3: TGCAGCATAAGCCTCAGGGTGGGCGATGGCTACACCTTC. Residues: CSISLRVGDGYTF.

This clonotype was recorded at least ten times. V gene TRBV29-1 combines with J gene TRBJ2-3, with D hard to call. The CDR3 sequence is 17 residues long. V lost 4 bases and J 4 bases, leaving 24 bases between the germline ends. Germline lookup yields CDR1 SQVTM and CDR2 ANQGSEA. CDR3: CSVGPPGKGSIPDTQYF. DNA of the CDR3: TGCAGCGTTGGCCCCCCTGGAAAGGGATCGATCCCAGATACGCAGTATTTT.

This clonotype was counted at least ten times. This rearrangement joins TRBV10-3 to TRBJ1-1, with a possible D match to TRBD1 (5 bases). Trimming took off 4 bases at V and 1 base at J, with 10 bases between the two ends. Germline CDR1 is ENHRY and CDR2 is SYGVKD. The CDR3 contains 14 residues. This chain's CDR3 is CAISGGGGNTEAFF. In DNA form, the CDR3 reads TGTGCCATCAGTGGGGGGGGAGGGAACACTGAAGCTTTCTTT.

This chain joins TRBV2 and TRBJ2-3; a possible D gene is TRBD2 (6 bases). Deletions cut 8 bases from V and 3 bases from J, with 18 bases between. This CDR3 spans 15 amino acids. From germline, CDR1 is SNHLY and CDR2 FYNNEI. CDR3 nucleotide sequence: TGTGCCAGCCTCACAGACAGCGCGGGGACAGATACGCAGTATTTT. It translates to CASLTDSAGTDTQYF.

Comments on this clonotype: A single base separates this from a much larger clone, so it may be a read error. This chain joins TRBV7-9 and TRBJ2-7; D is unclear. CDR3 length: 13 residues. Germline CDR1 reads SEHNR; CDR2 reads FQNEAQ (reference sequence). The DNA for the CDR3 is TGTGCCAGCCGCTTTTCGGGCCGCTACGAGCAGTACTTC. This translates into CASRFSGRYEQYF.

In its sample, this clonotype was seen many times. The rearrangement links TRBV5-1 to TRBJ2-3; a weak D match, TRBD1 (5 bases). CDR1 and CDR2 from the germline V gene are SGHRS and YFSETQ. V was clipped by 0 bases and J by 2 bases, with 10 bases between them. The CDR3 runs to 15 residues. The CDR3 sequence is CASSLVGAYTDTQYF. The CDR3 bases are TGCGCCAGCAGCTTGGTTGGGGCTTACACAGATACGCAGTATTTT.

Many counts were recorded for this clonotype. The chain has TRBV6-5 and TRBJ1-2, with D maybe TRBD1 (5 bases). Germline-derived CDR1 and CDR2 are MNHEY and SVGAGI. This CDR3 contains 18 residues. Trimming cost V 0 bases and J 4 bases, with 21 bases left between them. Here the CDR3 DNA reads TGTGCCAGCAGTTACTCGAGTAAGGGCACACTCAGGGTCTATGGCTACACCTTC. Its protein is CASSYSSKGTLRVYGYTF.

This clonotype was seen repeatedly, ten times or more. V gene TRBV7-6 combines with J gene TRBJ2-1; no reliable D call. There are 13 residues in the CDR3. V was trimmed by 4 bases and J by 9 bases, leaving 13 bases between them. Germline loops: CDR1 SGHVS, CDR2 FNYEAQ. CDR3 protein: CASSSTPIGEQFF. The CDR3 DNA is TGTGCCAGCAGCTCTACTCCTATCGGTGAGCAGTTCTTC.

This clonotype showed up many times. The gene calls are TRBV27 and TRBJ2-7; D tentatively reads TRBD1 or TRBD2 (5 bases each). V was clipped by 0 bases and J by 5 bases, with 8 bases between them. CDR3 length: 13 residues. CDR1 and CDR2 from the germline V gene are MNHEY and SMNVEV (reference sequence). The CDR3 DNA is TGTGCCAGCAGTTTATCGGGGGTCGACGAGCAGTACTTC. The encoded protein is CASSLSGVDEQYF.

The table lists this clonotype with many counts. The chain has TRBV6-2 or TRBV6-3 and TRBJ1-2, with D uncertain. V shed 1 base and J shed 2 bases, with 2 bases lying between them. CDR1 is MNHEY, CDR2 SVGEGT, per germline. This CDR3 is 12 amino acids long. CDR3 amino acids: CASSYWNYGYTF. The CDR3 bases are TGTGCCAGCAGTTACTGGAACTATGGCTACACCTTC.

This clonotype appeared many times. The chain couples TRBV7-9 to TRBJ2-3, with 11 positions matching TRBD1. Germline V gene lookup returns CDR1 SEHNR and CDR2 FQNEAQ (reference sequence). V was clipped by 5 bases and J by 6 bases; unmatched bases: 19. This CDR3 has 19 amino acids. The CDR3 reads CASSRGLWFRTGGPDTQYF. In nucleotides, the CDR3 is TGTGCCAGCAGCAGGGGCCTCTGGTTTCGGACAGGGGGCCCTGATACGCAGTATTTT.

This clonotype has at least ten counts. CDR3 bases: TGCGCCAGCAGCTTGGATTCGGGACAGGGGTTACCAGATACGCAGTATTTT. Its translation: CASSLDSGQGLPDTQYF. J is TRBJ2-3 and V is TRBV5-1; TRBD1 aligns across 10 bases. Trimming removed 0 bases from V and 4 bases from J; junction bases left unmatched: 8. The CDR3 has 17 amino acids. Germline-derived CDR1 and CDR2 are SGHRS and YFSETQ.

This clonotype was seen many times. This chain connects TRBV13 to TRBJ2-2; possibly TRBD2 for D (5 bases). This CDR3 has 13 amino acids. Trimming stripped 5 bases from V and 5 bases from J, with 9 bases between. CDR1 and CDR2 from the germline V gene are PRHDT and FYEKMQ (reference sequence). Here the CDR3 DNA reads TGTGCCAGCAGCCCTAGGAGGACCGGGGAGCTGTTTTTT. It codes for CASSPRRTGELFF.

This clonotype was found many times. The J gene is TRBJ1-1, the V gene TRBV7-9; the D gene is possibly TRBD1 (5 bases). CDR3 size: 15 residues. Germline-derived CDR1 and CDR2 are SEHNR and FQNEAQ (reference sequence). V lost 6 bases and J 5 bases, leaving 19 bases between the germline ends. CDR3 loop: CASSPKRGVRTEAFF. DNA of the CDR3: TGTGCCAGCAGTCCAAAGCGGGGGGTTCGTACTGAAGCTTTCTTT.